Below are 13 T cell receptor beta chains sequenced from a single sample in a study of T cell clones after liver transplantation (dated by TCRdb to the late 2010s). The protocol used for the library was the immunoSEQ multiplex PCR assay. Sourced from immuneACCESS, this table was stored by TCRdb with only in-frame sequences that have V and J called. A share of the clones is absent; for the studies checked, an unresolved V gene accounts for under half, and the remainder has no known explanation. The table for this sample lists 93,000 or so clones; around 84% of them were counted only once. Roughly 2.8% of the sample belongs to the ten largest clones. The sequencing used CD4+ T cells from blood, collected about 50 months after liver transplant. Receptor source: a human patient who received a liver transplant. In transplant recipients, some T cells may be of donor rather than host origin.

The chain links TRBV7-6 to TRBJ2-7; D is unclear. V was cut by 7 bases and J by 1 base, with 5 bases left in between. CDR1 and CDR2 from the germline V gene are SGHVS and FNYEAQ. The CDR3 has 11 amino acids. The CDR3, as DNA: TGTGCCAGCACCTCTTCCTACGAGCAGTACTTC. Its protein product is CASTSSYEQYF.

The gene calls are TRBV11-2 and TRBJ2-1; 10 bases are shared with TRBD2. The V gene end was trimmed by 4 bases and the J gene end by 8 bases; junction bases not matched to a gene: 8. Germline V lookup: CDR1 SGHAT, CDR2 FQNNGV. The CDR3 contains 15 residues. CDR3 coding DNA: TGTGCCAGCAGCTCTCTAGCGGGAGATCGGCATGAGCAGTTCTTC. Translation gives CASSSLAGDRHEQFF.

The V call is TRBV7-3, the J call TRBJ1-2, with 8 bases aligning to TRBD1. The CDR3 is 14 amino acids. V trimming: 1 base; J trimming: 5 bases; junction bases outside the gene matches: 3. Germline CDR1 reads SGHTA; CDR2 reads FQGTGA. This chain's CDR3 is CASSLIGQGYGYTF. As DNA, the CDR3 is TGTGCCAGCAGCTTAATAGGACAGGGTTATGGCTACACCTTC.

The chain recombines TRBV29-1 with TRBJ2-3, with 11 bases fitting TRBD2. The CDR3 is 17 amino acids. The ends lost 5 bases at V and 3 bases at J; junction bases unmatched: 13. CDR1 and CDR2 from the germline V gene are SQVTM and ANQGSEA. CDR3 in DNA: TGCAGCGTTCATAGCGGGAGGGCCCTGCGGGGGACAGATACGCAGTATTTT. Translation gives CSVHSGRALRGTDTQYF.

The rearrangement joins TRBV12-5 to TRBJ2-6; 8 bases map to TRBD1. V lost 4 bases to trimming and J lost 4 bases; unmatched junction nucleotides: 3. This CDR3 region has 15 residues. CDR1 LGHNT and CDR2 FRNRAP come from the germline V gene. In DNA form, the CDR3 reads TGTGCTAGTGGTTCGGGACAGGCCGGGGCCAACGTCCTGACTTTC. As protein: CASGSGQAGANVLTF.

V and J are TRBV29-1 and TRBJ2-3; D is undetermined. V gave up 7 bases and J gave up 0 bases, with 5 bases separating them. This CDR3 has 11 amino acids. Germline CDR1 is SQVTM and CDR2 is ANQGSEA. This chain's CDR3 is CSAWSTDTQYF. DNA of the CDR3: TGCAGCGCTTGGAGCACAGATACGCAGTATTTT.

This sequence joins TRBV5-1 and TRBJ2-1, with 14 bases matching TRBD2. The CDR3 has 16 amino acids. CDR1 and CDR2 from the germline V gene are SGHRS and YFSETQ. J lost 8 bases, V lost 3 bases, and 7 bases had no gene match. CDR3 in amino acids: CASSSLGLAGVDEQFF. CDR3 nucleotides: TGCGCCAGCAGCTCCCTGGGACTAGCGGGAGTGGATGAGCAGTTCTTC.

The chain uses TRBV28 and TRBJ2-5; 13 positions match TRBD2. The CDR3 runs to 19 residues. V dropped 4 bases and J dropped 5; count of bases not matched to a gene: 16. Germline V CDR1 and CDR2: MDHEN, SYDVKM. The CDR3 coding sequence is TGTGCCAGCAGTTCCGGGACTAGCGGGACGCTGGTAAGGCAGGAGACCCAGTACTTC. Its translation is CASSSGTSGTLVRQETQYF.

Note on this clone: Other DNA sequences in this specimen translate into the identical CDR3. The chain employs TRBV5-1 and TRBJ2-1, with D perhaps given as TRBD1 or TRBD2 (6 bases each). Germline V CDR1 and CDR2: SGHRS, YFSETQ. The CDR3 totals 15 residues. V was trimmed by 4 bases and J by 4 bases, leaving 15 bases between them. The DNA for the CDR3 is TGCGCCAGCAGCCTCGTTTCGGGGGCATACAATGAGCAGTTCTTC. Protein sequence: CASSLVSGAYNEQFF. Combining the CDR3 with reference TRBV5-1 and TRBJ2-1 gives the whole variable domain KAGVTQTPRYLIKTRGQQVTLSCSPISGHRSVSWYQQTPGQGLQFLFEYFSETQRNKGNFPGRFSGRQFSNSRSEMNVSTLELGDSALYLCASSLVSGAYNEQFFGPGTRLTVL.

The J gene is TRBJ1-1, the V gene TRBV11-2, with D hard to call. Germline V gives CDR1 SGHAT, CDR2 FQNNGV. The V end lost 2 bases, the J end lost 1 base, and 8 bases lay between the germline ends. This CDR3 is built from 14 residues. CDR3 DNA sequence: TGTGCCAGCAGCTTAAGGAGTTGGAACACTGAAGCTTTCTTT. Protein sequence: CASSLRSWNTEAFF.

This chain joins TRBV14 and TRBJ2-3; TRBD2 is a possible D gene (5 bases). Germline V gene data show CDR1 as SGHDN and CDR2 as FVKESK. The CDR3 loop spans 16 amino acids. V was trimmed by 1 base and J by 2 bases, leaving 13 bases between them. CDR3 sequence: CASSQGPGTYTDTQYF. As DNA, the CDR3 is TGTGCCAGCAGCCAAGGACCGGGAACCTACACAGATACGCAGTATTTT.

This clone was observed once. The rearrangement uses TRBV5-6 and TRBJ1-5, with TRBD1 matching over 9 bases. Germline assignment: CDR1 SGHDT and CDR2 YYEEEE. This CDR3 is 17 amino acids long. V was clipped by 3 bases and J by 3 bases; unmatched bases: 10. The CDR3 here is CASSSTETGGHNQPQHF. As DNA, the CDR3 is TGTGCCAGCAGCTCCACCGAAACAGGGGGCCACAATCAGCCCCAGCATTTT.

The chain employs TRBV13 and TRBJ2-2; TRBD2 agrees at 11 bases. Germline trimming cut 4 bases from V and 1 base from J; bases unmatched to any gene: 8. The germline V gene has CDR1 PRHDT and CDR2 FYEKMQ (reference sequence). CDR3 size: 18 residues. The CDR3 reads CASSSRLAGLLNTGELFF. CDR3 coding DNA: TGTGCCAGCAGCTCTCGACTAGCGGGGTTATTGAACACCGGGGAGCTGTTTTTT.